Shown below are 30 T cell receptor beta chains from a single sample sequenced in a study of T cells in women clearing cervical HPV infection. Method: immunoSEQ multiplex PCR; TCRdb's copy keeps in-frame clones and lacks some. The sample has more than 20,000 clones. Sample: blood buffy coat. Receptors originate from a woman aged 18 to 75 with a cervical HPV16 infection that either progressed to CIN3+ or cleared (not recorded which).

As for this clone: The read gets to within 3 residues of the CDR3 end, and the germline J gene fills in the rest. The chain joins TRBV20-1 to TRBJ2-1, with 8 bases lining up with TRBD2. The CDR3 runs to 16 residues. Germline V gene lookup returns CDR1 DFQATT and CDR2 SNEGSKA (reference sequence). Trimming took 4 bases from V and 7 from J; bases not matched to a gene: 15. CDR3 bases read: TGCAGTGCTAACCCGGGACTAGGCGGGGGCACGAATGAG. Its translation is CSANPGLGGGTNE. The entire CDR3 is CSANPGLGGGTNEQFF.

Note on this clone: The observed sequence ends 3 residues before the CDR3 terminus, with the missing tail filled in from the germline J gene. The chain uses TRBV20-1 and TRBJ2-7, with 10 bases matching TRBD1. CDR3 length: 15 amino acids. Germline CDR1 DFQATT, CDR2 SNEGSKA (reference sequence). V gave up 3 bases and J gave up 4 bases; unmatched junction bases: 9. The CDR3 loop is CSARAGQGGSYEQYF. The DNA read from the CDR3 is TGCAGTGCTAGGGCCGGACAGGGGGGTTCGTACGAG.

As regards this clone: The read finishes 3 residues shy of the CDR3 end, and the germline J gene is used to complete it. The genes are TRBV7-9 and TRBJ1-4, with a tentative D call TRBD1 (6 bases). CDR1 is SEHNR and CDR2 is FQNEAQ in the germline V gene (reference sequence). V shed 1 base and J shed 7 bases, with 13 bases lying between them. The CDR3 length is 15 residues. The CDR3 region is CASSLGWGLGEKLFF. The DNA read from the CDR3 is TGTGCCAGCAGCTTAGGTTGGGGGCTTGGTGAAAAA.

The CDR3 is CASSLTGDEAFF. The sequenced part of the CDR3 DNA is TGTGCCAGCAGCTTAACAGGGGACGAA. This chain joins TRBV11-2 and TRBJ1-1, with 7 bases that match TRBD1. The CDR3 end is not reached by the read, which stops 3 residues before it; the germline J gene fills it in. Per germline, CDR1 SGHAT and CDR2 FQNNGV. This CDR3 spans 12 amino acids. The full variable domain, completed using reference TRBV11-2 and TRBJ1-1, is EAGVAQSPRYKIIEKRQSVAFWCNPISGHATLYWYQQILGQGPKLLIQFQNNGVVDDSQLPKDRFSAERLKGVDSTLKIQPAKLEDSAVYLCASSLTGDEAFFGQGTRLTVV.

CDR3 sequence reads: CASSTGLGYNEQFF. CDR3 DNA, as far as it was read: TGCGCCAGCAGCACCGGACTCGGCTACAATGAG. This chain joins TRBV5-1 and TRBJ2-1; D is perhaps TRBD2 (5 bases). The CDR3 end lies 3 residues beyond the end of the read and is filled in from the germline J gene. The CDR3 spans 14 residues. Germline loops: CDR1 SGHRS, CDR2 YFSETQ. The V end lost 4 bases, the J end lost 3 bases, and 11 bases lay between the germline ends.

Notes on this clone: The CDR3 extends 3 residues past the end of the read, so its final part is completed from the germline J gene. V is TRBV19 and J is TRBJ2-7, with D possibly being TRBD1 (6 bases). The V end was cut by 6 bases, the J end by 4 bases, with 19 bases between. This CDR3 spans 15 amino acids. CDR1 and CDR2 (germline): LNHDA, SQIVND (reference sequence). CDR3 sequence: CASRPTAGVGYEQYF. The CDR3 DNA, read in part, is TGTGCCAGTAGGCCAACAGCAGGGGTAGGGTACGAG.

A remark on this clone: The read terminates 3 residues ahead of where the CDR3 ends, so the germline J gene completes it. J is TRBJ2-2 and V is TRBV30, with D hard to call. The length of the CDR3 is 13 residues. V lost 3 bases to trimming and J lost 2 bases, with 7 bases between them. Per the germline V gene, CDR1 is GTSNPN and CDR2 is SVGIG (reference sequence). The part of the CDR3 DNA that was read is TGTGCCTGGAGCCCCCCTAACACCGGGGAG. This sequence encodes CAWSPPNTGE. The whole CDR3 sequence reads CAWSPPNTGELFF.

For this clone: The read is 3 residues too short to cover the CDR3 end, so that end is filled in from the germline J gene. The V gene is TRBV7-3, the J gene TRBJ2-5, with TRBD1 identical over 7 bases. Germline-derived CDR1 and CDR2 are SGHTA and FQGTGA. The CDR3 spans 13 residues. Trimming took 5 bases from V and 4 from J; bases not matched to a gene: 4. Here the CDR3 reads CASSRQGSETQYF. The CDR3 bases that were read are TGTGCCAGCAGCAGACAGGGTTCAGAGACC.

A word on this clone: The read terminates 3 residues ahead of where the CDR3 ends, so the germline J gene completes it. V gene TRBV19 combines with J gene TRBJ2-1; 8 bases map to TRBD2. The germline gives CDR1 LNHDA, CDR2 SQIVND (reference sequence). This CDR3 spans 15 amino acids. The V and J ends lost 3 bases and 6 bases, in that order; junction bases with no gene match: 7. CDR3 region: CASSINRLATNEQFF. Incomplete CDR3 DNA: TGTGCCAGTAGTATCAATCGACTAGCGACCAATGAG.

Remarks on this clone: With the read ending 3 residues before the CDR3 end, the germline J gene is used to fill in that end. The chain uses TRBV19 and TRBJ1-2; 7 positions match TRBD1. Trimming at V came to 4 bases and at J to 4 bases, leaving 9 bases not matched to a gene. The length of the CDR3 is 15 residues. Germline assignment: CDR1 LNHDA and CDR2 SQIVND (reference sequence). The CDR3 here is CASSTGTAPGYGYTF. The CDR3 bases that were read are TGTGCCAGTAGTACCGGGACAGCTCCTGGCTATGGC.

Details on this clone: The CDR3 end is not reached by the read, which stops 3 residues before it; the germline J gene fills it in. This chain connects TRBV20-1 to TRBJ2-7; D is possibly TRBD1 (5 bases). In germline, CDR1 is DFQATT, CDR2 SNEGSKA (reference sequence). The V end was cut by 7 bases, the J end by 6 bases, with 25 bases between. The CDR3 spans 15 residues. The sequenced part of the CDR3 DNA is TGCAGTGTCCCCCCTCCAGGCAGGACCCAGGGCGAG. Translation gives CSVPPPGRTQGE. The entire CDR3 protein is CSVPPPGRTQGEQYF.

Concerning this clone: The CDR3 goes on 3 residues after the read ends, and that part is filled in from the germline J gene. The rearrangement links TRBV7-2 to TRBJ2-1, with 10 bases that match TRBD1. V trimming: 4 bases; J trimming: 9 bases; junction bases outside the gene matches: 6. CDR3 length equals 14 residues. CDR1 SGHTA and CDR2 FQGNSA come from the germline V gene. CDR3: CASSSRTGGGEQFF. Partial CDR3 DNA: TGTGCCAGCAGCTCAAGGACAGGGGGGGGTGAG.

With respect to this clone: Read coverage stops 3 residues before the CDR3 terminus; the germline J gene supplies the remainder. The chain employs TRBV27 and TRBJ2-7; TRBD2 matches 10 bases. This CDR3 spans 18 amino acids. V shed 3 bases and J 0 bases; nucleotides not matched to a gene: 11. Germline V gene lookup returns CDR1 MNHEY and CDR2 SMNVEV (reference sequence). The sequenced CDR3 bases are TGTGCCAGCAGTTTTAGGGCTAGCGGGGGCTCCTACTCCTACGAG. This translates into CASSFRASGGSYSYE. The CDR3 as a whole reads CASSFRASGGSYSYEQYF.

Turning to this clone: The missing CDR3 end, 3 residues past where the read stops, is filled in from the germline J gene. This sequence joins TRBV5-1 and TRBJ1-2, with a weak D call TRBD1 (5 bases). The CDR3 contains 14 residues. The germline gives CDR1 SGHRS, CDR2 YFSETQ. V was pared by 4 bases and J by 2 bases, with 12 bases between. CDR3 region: CASSPGGGNYGYTF. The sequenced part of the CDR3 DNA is TGCGCCAGCAGCCCCGGGGGGGGGAACTATGGC.

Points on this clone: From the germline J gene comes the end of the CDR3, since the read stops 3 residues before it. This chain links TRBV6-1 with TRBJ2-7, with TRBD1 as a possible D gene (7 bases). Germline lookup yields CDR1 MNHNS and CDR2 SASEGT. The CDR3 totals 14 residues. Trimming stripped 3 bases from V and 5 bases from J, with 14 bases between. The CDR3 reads CASSDARGVDEQYF. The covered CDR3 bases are TGTGCCAGCAGTGATGCCAGGGGGGTCGACGAG.

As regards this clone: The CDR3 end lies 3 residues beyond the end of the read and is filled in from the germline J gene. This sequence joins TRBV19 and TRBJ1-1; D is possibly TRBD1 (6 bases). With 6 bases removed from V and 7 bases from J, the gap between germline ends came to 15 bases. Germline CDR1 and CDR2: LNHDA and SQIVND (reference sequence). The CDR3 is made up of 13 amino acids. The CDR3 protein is CASSQGLYGEAFF. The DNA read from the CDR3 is TGTGCCAGTAGCCAGGGGTTATATGGTGAA.

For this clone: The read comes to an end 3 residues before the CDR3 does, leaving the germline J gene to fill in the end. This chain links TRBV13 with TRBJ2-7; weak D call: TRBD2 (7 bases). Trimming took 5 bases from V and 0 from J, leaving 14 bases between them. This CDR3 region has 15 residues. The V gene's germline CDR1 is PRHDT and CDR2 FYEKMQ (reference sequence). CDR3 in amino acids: CASSRRGGGSYEQYF. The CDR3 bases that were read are TGTGCCAGCAGCCGAAGAGGGGGGGGCTCCTACGAG.

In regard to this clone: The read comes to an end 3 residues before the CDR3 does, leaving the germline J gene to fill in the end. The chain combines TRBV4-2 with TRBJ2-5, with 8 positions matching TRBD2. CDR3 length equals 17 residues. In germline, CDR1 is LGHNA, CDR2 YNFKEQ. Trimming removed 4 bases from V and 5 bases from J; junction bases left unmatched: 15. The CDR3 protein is CASSRGLAGFRSETQYF. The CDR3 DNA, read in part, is TGTGCCAGCAGCCGCGGGCTAGCGGGCTTCCGGTCCGAGACC.

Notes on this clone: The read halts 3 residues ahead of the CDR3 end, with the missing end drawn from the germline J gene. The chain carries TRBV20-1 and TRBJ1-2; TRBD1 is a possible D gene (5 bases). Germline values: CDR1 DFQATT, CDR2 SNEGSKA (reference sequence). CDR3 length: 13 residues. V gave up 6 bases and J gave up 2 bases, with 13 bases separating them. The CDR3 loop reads CSAVGGSNYGYTF. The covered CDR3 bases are TGCAGTGCCGTGGGGGGGTCAAACTATGGC.

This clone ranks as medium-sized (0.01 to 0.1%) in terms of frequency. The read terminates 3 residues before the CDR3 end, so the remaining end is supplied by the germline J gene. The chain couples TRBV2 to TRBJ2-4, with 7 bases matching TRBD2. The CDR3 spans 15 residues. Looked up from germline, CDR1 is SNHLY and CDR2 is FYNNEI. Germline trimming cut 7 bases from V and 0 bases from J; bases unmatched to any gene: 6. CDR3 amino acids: CASKTSLIAKNIQYF. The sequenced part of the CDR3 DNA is TGTGCCAGCAAGACTAGCCTTATAGCCAAAAACATT.

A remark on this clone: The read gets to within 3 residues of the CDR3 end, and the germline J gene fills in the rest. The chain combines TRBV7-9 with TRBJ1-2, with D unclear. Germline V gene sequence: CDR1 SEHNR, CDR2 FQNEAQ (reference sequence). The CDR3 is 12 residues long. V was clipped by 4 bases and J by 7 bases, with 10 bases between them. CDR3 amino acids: CASSSRRGGYTF. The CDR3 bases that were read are TGTGCCAGCAGCTCACGACGGGGTGGC.

The CDR3 loop reads CASSHMSGGYNEQFF. CDR3 bases read: TGTGCCAGCAGTCATATGAGCGGGGGCTACAATGAG. V gene TRBV7-2 combines with J gene TRBJ2-1, with 8 bases fitting TRBD2. Coverage ceases 3 residues before the CDR3 finishes, and the germline J gene fills in the end. With V trimmed by 6 bases and J by 3 bases, 7 bases remained unmatched. The CDR3 sequence is 15 residues long. Germline lookup yields CDR1 SGHTA and CDR2 FQGNSA.

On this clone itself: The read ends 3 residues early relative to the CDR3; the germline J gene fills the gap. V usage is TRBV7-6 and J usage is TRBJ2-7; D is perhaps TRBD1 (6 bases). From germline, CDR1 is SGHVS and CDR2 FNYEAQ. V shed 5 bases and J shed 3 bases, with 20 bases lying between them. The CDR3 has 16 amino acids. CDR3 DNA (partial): TGTGCCAGCAGCCGAACGATCCGAACAGGGATCTACGAG. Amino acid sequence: CASSRTIRTGIYE. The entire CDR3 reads CASSRTIRTGIYEQYF.

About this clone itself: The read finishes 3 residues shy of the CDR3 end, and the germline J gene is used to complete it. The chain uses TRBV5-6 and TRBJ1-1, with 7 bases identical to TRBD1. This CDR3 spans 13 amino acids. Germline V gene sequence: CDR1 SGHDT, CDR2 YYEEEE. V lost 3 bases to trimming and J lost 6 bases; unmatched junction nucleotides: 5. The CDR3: CASSYDRVSEAFF. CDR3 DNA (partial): TGTGCCAGCAGCTACGACAGGGTGTCTGAA.

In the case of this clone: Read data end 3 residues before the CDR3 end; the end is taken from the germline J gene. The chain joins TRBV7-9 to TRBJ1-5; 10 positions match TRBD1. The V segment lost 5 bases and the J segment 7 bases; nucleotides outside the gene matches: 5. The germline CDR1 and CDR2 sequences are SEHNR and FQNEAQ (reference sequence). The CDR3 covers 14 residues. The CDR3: CASSPGTGDQPQHF. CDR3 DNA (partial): TGTGCCAGCAGCCCAGGGACAGGGGACCAGCCC.

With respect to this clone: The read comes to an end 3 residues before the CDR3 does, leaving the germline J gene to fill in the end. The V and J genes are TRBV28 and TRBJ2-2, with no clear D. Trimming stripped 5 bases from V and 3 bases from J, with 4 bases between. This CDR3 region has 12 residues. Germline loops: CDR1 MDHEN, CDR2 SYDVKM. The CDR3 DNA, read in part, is TGTGCCAGCAGTCGGGACACCGGGGAG. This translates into CASSRDTGE. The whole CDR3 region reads CASSRDTGELFF.

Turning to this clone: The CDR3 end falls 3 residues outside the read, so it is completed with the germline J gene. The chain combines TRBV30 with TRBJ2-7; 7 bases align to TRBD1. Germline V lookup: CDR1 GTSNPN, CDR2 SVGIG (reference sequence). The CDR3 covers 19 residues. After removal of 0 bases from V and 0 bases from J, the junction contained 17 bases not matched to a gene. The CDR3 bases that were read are TGTGCCTGGAGTGTAAAGGCTCTCCATACAGGGGAAAACTCCTACGAG. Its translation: CAWSVKALHTGENSYE. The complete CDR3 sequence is CAWSVKALHTGENSYEQYF. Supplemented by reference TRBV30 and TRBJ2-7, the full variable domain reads SQTIHQWPATLVQPVGSPLSLECTVEGTSNPNLYWYRQAAGRGLQLLFYSVGIGQISSEVPQNLSASRPQDRQFILSSKKLLLSDSGFYLCAWSVKALHTGENSYEQYFGPGTRLTVT.

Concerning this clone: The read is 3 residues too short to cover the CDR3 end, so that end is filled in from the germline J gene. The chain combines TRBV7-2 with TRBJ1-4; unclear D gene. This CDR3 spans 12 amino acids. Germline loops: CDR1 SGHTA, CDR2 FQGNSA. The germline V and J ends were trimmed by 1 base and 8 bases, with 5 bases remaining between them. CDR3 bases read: TGTGCCAGCAGCTTAGTGAGGGAAAAA. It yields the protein CASSLVREK. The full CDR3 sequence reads CASSLVREKLFF.

CDR3 bases read: TGTGCCAGCAGCCCCCTCAGCGGGAGTATGAATACG. This gives the protein CASSPLSGSMNT. In full, the CDR3 reads CASSPLSGSMNTQYF. The chain joins TRBV7-8 to TRBJ2-3; 8 bases are shared with TRBD2. The read finishes 3 residues shy of the CDR3 end, and the germline J gene is used to complete it. The CDR3 is made up of 15 amino acids. Trimming took 5 bases from V and 7 from J; bases not matched to a gene: 11. Germline CDR1 is SGHVS and CDR2 is FQNEAQ. The full variable domain, completed using reference TRBV7-8 and TRBJ2-3, is GAGVSQSPRYKVAKRGQDVALRCDPISGHVSLFWYQQALGQGPEFLTYFQNEAQLDKSGLPSDRFFAERPEGSVSTLKIQRTQQEDSAVYLCASSPLSGSMNTQYFGPGTRLTVL.

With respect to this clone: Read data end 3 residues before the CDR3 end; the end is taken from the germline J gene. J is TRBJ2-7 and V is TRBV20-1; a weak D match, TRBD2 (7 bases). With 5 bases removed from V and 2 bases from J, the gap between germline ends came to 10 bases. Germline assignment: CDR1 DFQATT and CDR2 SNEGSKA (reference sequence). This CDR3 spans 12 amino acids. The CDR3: CSAGEGAYEQYF. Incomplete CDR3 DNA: TGCAGTGCTGGGGAGGGGGCCTACGAG.